These T cell receptor beta chains were read from a single sample in a study of blood T cells in healthy people across ages. TCRdb re-analysed the 5' RACE reads in MiXCR, keeping a single row per CDR3 protein. The sample contains some 1,000,000 distinct CDR3 sequences, roughly a quarter of which appear only once. These data also formed part of another study, on T cells of mothers and their children.

Specimen: blood. All receptors derive from a girl aged 2-9 years in good health. The CDR3 runs from the conserved cysteine through the conserved F or W.

>16|TRBJ1-1|TRBV7-9
CASSPRGDSWSAEAFF
>11|TRBJ1-1|TRBV29-1
CSVDVGTEAFF
>15|TRBJ1-2|TRBV25-1
CASSEEDTTIYGYTF
>11|TRBJ1-2|TRBV29-1
CSVEVNDGYTF
>17|TRBJ2-1|TRBV2
CALNRASGGVGANEQFF
>14|TRBJ2-3|TRBV6-5
CASSQTGGTYTQYF
>16|TRBJ2-3|TRBV24-1
CATSDLGQGSTDTQYF
>12|TRBJ2-3|TRBV12-3/TRBV12-4
CASVSETDTQYF
>13|TRBJ2-1|TRBV7-9
CASSYGTFNEQFF
>13|NA|TRBV7-9
CASSPRENYEQYF
>15|TRBJ2-5|TRBV6-1
CASSAGSTGRKTRYF
>14|TRBJ2-5|TRBV20-1
CSARGVGRGGTQYF
>12|TRBJ2-1|TRBV7-9
CASSASSNEQFF
>14|TRBJ2-3|TRBV7-9
CASSHSGTTDTQYF
>13|TRBJ2-5|TRBV20-1
CSAGTSSQETQYF
>13|TRBJ1-2|TRBV12-3/TRBV12-4
CASSFRQGNGYTF